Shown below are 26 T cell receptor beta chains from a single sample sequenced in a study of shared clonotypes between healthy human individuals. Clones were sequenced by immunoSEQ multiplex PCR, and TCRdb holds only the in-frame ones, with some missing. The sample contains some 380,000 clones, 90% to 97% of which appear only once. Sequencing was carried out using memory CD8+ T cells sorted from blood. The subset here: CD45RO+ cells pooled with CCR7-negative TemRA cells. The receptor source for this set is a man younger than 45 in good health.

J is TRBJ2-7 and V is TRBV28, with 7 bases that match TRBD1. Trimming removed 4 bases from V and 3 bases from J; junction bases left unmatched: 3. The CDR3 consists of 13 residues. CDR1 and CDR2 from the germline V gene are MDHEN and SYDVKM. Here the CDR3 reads CASSWGQIYEQYF. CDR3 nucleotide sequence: TGTGCCAGCAGTTGGGGACAGATCTACGAGCAGTACTTC.

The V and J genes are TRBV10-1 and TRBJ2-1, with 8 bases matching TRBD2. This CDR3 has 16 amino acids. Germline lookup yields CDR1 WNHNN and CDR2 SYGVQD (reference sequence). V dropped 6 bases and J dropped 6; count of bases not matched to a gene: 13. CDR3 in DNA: TGCGCCAGCAGCCGTCGTGAGCGGGAGTGGTTCAATGAGCAGTTCTTC. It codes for CASSRREREWFNEQFF.

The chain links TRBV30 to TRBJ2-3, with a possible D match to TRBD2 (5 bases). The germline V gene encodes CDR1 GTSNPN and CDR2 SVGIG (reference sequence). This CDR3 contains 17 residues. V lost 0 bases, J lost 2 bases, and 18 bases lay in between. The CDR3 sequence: CAWSVIGRGPVTDTQYF. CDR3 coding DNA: TGTGCCTGGAGTGTAATTGGTCGAGGGCCAGTCACAGATACGCAGTATTTT.

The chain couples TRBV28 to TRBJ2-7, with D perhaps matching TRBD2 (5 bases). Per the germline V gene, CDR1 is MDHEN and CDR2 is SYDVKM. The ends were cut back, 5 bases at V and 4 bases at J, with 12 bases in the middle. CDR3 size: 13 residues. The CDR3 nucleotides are TGTGCCAGCAGTAGAAGTACTAGGTACGAGCAGTACTTC. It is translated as CASSRSTRYEQYF.

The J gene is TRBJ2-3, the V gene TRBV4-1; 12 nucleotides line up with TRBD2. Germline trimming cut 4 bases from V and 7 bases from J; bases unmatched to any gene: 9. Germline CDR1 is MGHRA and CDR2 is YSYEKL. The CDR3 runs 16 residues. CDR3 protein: CASSLTLAGGGYTQYF. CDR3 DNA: TGCGCCAGCAGCCTAACCCTAGCGGGAGGGGGGTATACGCAGTATTTT.

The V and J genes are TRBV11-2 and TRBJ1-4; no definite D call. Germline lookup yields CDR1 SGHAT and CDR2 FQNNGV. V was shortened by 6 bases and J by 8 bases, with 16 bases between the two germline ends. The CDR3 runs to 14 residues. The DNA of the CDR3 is TGTGCCAGCAGTAGGAGAGCCGGGGAGGAAAAACTGTTTTTT. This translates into CASSRRAGEEKLFF.

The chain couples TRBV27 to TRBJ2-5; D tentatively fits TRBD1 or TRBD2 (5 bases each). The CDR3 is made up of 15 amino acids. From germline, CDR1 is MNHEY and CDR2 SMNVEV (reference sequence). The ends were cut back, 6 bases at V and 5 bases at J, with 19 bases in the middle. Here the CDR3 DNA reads TGTGCCAGCAGCGGGGCGGTCGGGGCTTCGGAGACCCAGTACTTC. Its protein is CASSGAVGASETQYF.

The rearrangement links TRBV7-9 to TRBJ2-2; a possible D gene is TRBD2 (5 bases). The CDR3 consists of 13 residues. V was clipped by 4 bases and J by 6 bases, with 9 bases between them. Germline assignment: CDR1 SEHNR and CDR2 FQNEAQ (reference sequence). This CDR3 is CASSSILAGELFF. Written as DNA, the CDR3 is TGTGCCAGCAGCTCAATACTAGCCGGGGAGCTGTTTTTT.

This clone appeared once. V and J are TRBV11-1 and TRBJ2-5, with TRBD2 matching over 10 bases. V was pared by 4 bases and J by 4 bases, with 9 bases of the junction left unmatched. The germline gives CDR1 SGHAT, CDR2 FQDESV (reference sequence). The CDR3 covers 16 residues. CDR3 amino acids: CASSSPQREGRETQYF. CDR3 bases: TGTGCCAGCAGCTCACCACAGCGGGAGGGCCGAGAGACCCAGTACTTC.

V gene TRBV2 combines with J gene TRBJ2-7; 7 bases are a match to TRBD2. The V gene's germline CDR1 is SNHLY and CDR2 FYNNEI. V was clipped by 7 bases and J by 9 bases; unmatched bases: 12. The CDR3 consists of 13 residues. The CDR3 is CASTGTTQTPQYF. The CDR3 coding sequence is TGTGCCAGCACCGGGACTACGCAGACTCCGCAGTACTTC. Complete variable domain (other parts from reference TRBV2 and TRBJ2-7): EPEVTQTPSHQVTQMGQEVILRCVPISNHLYFYWYRQILGQKVEFLVSFYNNEISEKSEIFDDQFSVERPDGSNFTLKIRSTKLEDSAMYFCASTGTTQTPQYFGPGTRLTVT.

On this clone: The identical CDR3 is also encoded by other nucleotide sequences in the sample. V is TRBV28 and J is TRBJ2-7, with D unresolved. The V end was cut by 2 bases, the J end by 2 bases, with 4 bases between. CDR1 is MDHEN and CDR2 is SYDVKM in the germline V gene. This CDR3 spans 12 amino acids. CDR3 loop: CASSLSPYEQYF. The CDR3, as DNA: TGTGCCAGCAGTTTAAGTCCCTACGAGCAGTACTTC.

CDR3 loop: CASSPRTGPYEQYF. Here the CDR3 DNA reads TGTGCCAGCAGTCCGCGGACAGGCCCCTACGAGCAGTACTTC. J is TRBJ2-7 and V is TRBV28, with 7 bases matching TRBD1. Germline V gene data show CDR1 as MDHEN and CDR2 as SYDVKM. The CDR3 extends over 14 amino acids. V shed 5 bases and J 2 bases; nucleotides not matched to a gene: 6.

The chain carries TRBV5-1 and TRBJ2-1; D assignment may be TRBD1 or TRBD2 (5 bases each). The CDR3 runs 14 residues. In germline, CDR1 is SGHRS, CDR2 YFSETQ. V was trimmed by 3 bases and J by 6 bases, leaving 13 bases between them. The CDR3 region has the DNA TGCGCCAGCAGCTGGGACCCAGGAGGCAATGAGCAGTTCTTC. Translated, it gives CASSWDPGGNEQFF.

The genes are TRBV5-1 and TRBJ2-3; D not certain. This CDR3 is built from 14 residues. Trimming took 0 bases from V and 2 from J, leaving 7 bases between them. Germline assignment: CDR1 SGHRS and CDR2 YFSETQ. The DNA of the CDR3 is TGCGCCAGCAGCTTGGGGTCAGTCACAGATACGCAGTATTTT. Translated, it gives CASSLGSVTDTQYF.

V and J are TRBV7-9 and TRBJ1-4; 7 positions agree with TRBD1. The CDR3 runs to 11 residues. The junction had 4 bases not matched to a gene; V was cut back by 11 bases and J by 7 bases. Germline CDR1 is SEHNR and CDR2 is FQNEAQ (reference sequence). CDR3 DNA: TGTGCCGGGGGGACAGTTGAAAAACTGTTTTTT. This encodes CAGGTVEKLFF.

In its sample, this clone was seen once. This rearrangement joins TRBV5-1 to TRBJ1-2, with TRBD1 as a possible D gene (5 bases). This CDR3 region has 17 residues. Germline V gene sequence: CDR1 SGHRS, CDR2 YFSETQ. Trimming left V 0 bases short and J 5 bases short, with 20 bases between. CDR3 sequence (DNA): TGCGCCAGCAGCTTGGAATCAGTGAGCAGGGACCCTTATGGCTACACCTTC. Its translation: CASSLESVSRDPYGYTF.

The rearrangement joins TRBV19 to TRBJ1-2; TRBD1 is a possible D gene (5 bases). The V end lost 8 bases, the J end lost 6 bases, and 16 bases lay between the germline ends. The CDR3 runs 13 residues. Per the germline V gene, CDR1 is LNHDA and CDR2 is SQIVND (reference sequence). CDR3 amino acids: CASLSRGLDGYTF. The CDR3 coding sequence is TGTGCCAGTTTATCCCGGGGCTTGGATGGCTACACCTTC. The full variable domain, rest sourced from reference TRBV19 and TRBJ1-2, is DGGITQSPKYLFRKEGQNVTLSCEQNLNHDAMYWYRQDPGQGLRLIYYSQIVNDFQKGDIAEGYSVSREKKESFPLTVTSAQKNPTAFYLCASLSRGLDGYTFGSGTRLTVV.

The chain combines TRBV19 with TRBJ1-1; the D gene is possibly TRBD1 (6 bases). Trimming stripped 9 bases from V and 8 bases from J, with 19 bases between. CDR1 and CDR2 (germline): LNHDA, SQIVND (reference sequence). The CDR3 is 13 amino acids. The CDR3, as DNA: TGTGCCAGCTCTTTGGGCACAGGGACGGAAGCTTTCTTT. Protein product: CASSLGTGTEAFF.

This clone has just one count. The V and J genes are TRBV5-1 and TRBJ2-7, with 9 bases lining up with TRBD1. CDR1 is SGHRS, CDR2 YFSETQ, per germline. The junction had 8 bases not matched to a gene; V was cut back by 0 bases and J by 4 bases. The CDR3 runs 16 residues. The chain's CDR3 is CASSLGQGERKYEQYF. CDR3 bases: TGCGCCAGCAGCTTGGGACAGGGGGAAAGAAAATACGAGCAGTACTTC.

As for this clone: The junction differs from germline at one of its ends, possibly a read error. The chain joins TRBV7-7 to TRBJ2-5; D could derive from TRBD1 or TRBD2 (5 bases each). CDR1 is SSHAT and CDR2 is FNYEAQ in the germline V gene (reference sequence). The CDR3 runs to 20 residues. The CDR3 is CASSLAPGGRDTSRAETQYF. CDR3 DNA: TGTGCTAGCAGCTTAGCGCCCGGTGGCAGGGATACCTCAAGGGCAGAGACCCAGTACTTC.

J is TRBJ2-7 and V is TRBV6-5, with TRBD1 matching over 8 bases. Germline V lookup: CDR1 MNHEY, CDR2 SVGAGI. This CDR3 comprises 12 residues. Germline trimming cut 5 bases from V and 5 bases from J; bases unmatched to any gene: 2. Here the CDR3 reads CASSRTGNEQYF. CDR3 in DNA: TGTGCCAGCAGTCGGACAGGGAACGAGCAGTACTTC.

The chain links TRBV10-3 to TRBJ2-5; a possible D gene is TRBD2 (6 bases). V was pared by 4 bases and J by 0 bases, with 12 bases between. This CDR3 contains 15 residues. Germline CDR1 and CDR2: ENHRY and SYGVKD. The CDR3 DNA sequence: TGTGCCATCAGTGCTCCGGGACTCCACCAAGAGACCCAGTACTTC. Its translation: CAISAPGLHQETQYF.

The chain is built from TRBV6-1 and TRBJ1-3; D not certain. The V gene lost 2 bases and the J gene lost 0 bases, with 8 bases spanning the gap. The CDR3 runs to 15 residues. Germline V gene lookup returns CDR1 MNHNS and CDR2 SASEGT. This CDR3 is CASSESRASGNTIYF. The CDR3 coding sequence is TGTGCCAGCAGTGAATCGAGGGCCTCTGGAAACACCATATATTTT.

CDR3 residues: CASSLGSRNLRDTQYF. The CDR3, as DNA: TGTGCCAGCAGCCTAGGAAGTAGGAATCTGAGGGATACGCAGTATTTT. The chain has TRBV7-2 and TRBJ2-3; D ambiguous. The CDR3 length is 16 residues. The germline V gene has CDR1 SGHTA and CDR2 FQGNSA. V shed 5 bases and J shed 6 bases, with 21 bases lying between them.

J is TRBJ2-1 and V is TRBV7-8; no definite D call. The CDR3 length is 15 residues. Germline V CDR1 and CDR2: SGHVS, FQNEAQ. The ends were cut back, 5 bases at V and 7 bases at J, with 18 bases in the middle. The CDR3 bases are TGTGCCAGCAGCCCCCGGCACACGGCGGATAATGAGCAGTTCTTC. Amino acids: CASSPRHTADNEQFF. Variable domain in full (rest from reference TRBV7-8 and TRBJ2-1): GAGVSQSPRYKVAKRGQDVALRCDPISGHVSLFWYQQALGQGPEFLTYFQNEAQLDKSGLPSDRFFAERPEGSVSTLKIQRTQQEDSAVYLCASSPRHTADNEQFFGPGTRLTVL.

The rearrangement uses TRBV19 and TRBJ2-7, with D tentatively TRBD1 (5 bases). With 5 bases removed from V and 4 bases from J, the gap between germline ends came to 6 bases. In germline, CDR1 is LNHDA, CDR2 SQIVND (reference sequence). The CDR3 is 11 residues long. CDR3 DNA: TGTGCCAGTAGTGCAGGGTACGAGCAGTACTTC. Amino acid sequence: CASSAGYEQYF.